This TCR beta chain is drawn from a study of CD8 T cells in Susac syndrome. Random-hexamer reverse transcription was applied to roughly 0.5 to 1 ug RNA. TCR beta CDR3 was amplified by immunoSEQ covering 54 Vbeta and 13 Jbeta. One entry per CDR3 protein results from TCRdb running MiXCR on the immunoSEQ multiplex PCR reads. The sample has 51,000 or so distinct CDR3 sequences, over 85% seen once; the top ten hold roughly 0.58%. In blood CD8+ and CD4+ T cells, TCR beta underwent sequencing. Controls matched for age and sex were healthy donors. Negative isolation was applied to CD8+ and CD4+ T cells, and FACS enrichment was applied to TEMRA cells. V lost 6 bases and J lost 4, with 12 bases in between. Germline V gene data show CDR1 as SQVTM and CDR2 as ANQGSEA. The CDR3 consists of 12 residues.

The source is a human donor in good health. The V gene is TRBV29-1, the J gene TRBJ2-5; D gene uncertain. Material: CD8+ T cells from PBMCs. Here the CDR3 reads CSVPDRGETQYF. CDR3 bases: TGCAGCGTCCCTGACCGAGGAGAGACCCAGTACTTC.